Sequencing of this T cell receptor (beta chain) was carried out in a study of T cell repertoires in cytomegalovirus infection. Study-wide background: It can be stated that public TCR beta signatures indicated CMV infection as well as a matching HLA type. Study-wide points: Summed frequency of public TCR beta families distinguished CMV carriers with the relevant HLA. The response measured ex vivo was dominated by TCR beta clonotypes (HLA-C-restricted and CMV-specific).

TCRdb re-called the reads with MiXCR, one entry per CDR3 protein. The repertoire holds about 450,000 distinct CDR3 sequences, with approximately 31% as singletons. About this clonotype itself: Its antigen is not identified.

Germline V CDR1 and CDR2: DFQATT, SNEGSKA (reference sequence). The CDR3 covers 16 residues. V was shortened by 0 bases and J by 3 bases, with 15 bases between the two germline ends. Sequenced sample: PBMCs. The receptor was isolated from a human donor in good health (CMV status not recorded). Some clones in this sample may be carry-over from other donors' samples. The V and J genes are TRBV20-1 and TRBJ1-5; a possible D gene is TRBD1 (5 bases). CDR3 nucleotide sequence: TGCAGTGCTAGAGATTGGGCTGAGGGGTACAATCAGCCCCAGCATTTT. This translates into CSARDWAEGYNQPQHF.